This section outlines one T cell receptor beta chain sequence together with its context. Its matching antigen is unknown. Germline V gene sequence: CDR1 SGHKS, CDR2 YYEKEE (reference sequence). This CDR3 contains 17 residues. Losses at the gene ends were 3 bases for V and 1 base for J; bases not matched to a gene: 10. Second-dose schedules of about 4 or about 12 weeks were combined. The data were taken from a study of T cell responses to AZD1222 COVID-19 vaccine. Study-level points and caveats: Among AZD1222 vaccinees, only five or six were seropositive at baseline. Donor demographics were predominantly white British with a female majority; clonal diversity may be underestimated.

Assay used: immunoSEQ multiplex PCR; TCRdb lists only in-frame clones, some missing. The sample records some 200,000 clones, roughly 92% being singletons. Sequencing used peripheral blood, obtained 28 days after the second AZD1222 dose. This chain connects TRBV5-5 to TRBJ1-2; 9 positions agree with TRBD1. The source is an adult who received the AZD1222 COVID-19 vaccine. Here the CDR3 DNA reads TGTGCCAGCAGCTCCCCCCGACCGGGACAGGGTAACTATGGCTACACCTTC. It is translated as CASSSPRPGQGNYGYTF.